These 18 T cell receptor beta chains were sequenced from one sample in a study of blood T cell repertoires in COVID-19. Assay used: immunoSEQ multiplex PCR; TCRdb lists only in-frame clones, some missing. This table holds a few hundred thousand clones, about nine tenths found once. The specimen was peripheral blood. The source of these receptors is a woman in her forties or fifties with COVID-19, enrolled during active disease.

The chain is built from TRBV30 and TRBJ1-1, with 7 bases fitting TRBD1. CDR3 size: 12 residues. Germline-derived CDR1 and CDR2 are GTSNPN and SVGIG (reference sequence). After removal of 5 bases from V and 13 bases from J, the junction contained 13 bases not matched to a gene. The chain's CDR3 is CAWLDRVGVGFF. The CDR3 DNA is TGTGCCTGGCTAGACAGGGTGGGCGTTGGTTTCTTT.

This clone was seen a few times. The chain is built from TRBV6-5 and TRBJ1-3; no clear D. CDR1 and CDR2 (germline): MNHEY, SVGAGI. The CDR3 length is 13 residues. V gave up 8 bases and J gave up 4 bases, with 12 bases separating them. CDR3 residues: CASHTPLGNTIYF. The CDR3 DNA follows: TGTGCCAGCCACACCCCCCTGGGAAACACCATATATTTT.

This chain uses TRBV5-6 with TRBJ2-3, with 7 bases identical to TRBD2. The junction had 6 bases not matched to a gene; V was cut back by 3 bases and J by 2 bases. Germline V gives CDR1 SGHDT, CDR2 YYEEEE. The CDR3 is made up of 15 amino acids. The CDR3 spells CASSSLAGYTDTQYF. The CDR3 coding sequence is TGTGCCAGCAGCTCATTAGCGGGCTACACAGATACGCAGTATTTT.

This chain uses TRBV2 with TRBJ2-1, with D tentatively TRBD2 (7 bases). Germline values: CDR1 SNHLY, CDR2 FYNNEI. V lost 9 bases to trimming and J lost 0 bases, with 12 bases between them. This CDR3 is built from 14 residues. The CDR3: CARGGGGSYNEQFF. CDR3 DNA sequence: TGTGCCAGAGGAGGGGGGGGCTCCTACAATGAGCAGTTCTTC.

The chain links TRBV5-1 to TRBJ2-7, with TRBD2 matching over 7 bases. The CDR3 is 16 residues long. Unmatched junction bases numbered 11, after V lost 3 bases and J lost 2 bases. The V gene's germline CDR1 is SGHRS and CDR2 YFSETQ. The CDR3 DNA is TGCGCCAGCAGCTGGGGGGGTCAAGGGGCCACCTACGAGCAGTACTTC. Translation gives CASSWGGQGATYEQYF.

V and J are TRBV3-1 (or the pseudogene TRBV3-2) and TRBJ1-4, with 10 bases matching TRBD1. The germline V gene encodes CDR1 LGHDT and CDR2 YNNKEL (reference sequence). V lost 1 base and J lost 8; bases outside the gene matches: 4. CDR3 length: 15 amino acids. The CDR3, as DNA: TGTGCCAGCAGCCAAGGGACAGGGGGTGGGGAAAAACTGTTTTTT. Translation: CASSQGTGGGEKLFF.

With regard to this clone: The same CDR3 also results from other DNA sequences found in this sample. The chain joins TRBV20-1 to TRBJ1-1; possible D gene TRBD1, 5 bases. V was shortened by 6 bases and J by 1 base, with 6 bases between the two germline ends. Germline CDR1 DFQATT, CDR2 SNEGSKA (reference sequence). CDR3 length: 11 residues. CDR3 nucleotides: TGCAGTGCCGGGGGGAACACTGAAGCTTTCTTT. Translating gives CSAGGNTEAFF.

V is TRBV14 and J is TRBJ2-7; 7 bases align to TRBD1. CDR3 size: 14 residues. Germline V gene sequence: CDR1 SGHDN, CDR2 FVKESK. The trim removed 3 bases at V and 6 bases at J, leaving 8 bases unmatched. The CDR3 DNA reads TGTGCCAGCAGCCAGATCCAGGGGGTAGGCGAGCAGTACTTC. Its protein is CASSQIQGVGEQYF.

The rearrangement uses TRBV27 and TRBJ2-3; TRBD1 might be the D (5 bases). CDR3 length: 12 amino acids. Germline loops: CDR1 MNHEY, CDR2 SMNVEV (reference sequence). V dropped 6 bases and J dropped 6 bases, with 10 bases sitting between them. The CDR3 bases are TGTGCCAGCAGACAGGCTGGCGATACGCAGTATTTT. It codes for CASRQAGDTQYF.

In its sample, this clone was seen once. This chain joins TRBV9 and TRBJ2-1; 8 bases are shared with TRBD1. Germline V gives CDR1 SGDLS, CDR2 YYNGEE. This CDR3 has 14 amino acids. V was clipped by 4 bases and J by 4 bases; unmatched bases: 4. CDR3 nucleotide sequence: TGTGCCAGCAGCCTGACAGGGGAATACAATGAGCAGTTCTTC. Translated: CASSLTGEYNEQFF.

The chain has TRBV2 and TRBJ1-2, with TRBD1 as a possible D gene (6 bases). V was trimmed by 4 bases and J by 5 bases, leaving 14 bases between them. CDR1 is SNHLY, CDR2 FYNNEI, per germline. The CDR3 covers 14 residues. CDR3 nucleotide sequence: TGTGCCAGCAGTGGGGGGGGACAAAAGTATGGCTACACCTTC. Protein: CASSGGGQKYGYTF.

The chain uses TRBV29-1 and TRBJ2-7, with 7 bases lining up with TRBD2. The germline V gene has CDR1 SQVTM and CDR2 ANQGSEA. The trim removed 1 base at V and 4 bases at J, leaving 13 bases unmatched. The CDR3 runs to 16 residues. CDR3 nucleotides: TGCAGCGTTGAAGTCGACCCCCCAGCGGGGAGGTACGAGCAGTACTTC. Protein sequence: CSVEVDPPAGRYEQYF.

This rearrangement joins TRBV28 to TRBJ1-3; D not certain. The CDR3 totals 15 residues. Germline lookup yields CDR1 MDHEN and CDR2 SYDVKM. The V end lost 7 bases, the J end lost 4 bases, and 17 bases lay between the germline ends. The CDR3 region is CASTSGALPGNTIYF. The DNA for the CDR3 is TGTGCCAGCACCTCGGGAGCCCTACCGGGAAACACCATATATTTT.

This chain connects TRBV9 to TRBJ2-3; the match to TRBD1 covers 7 bases. V lost 3 bases, J lost 0 bases, and 7 bases stayed unmatched. CDR1 SGDLS and CDR2 YYNGEE come from the germline V gene. CDR3 size: 16 residues. The CDR3 loop reads CASSEQGSPSTDTQYF. The CDR3 bases are TGTGCCAGCAGCGAACAGGGGTCCCCGAGCACAGATACGCAGTATTTT.

DNA for the CDR3: TGTGCCAGCTCACCAGGTTCAGGGAACTATGGCTACACCTTC. Residues: CASSPGSGNYGYTF. The chain combines TRBV18 with TRBJ1-2; a weak D match, TRBD1 (5 bases). Germline V gene sequence: CDR1 KGHSH, CDR2 LQKENI. The CDR3 runs 14 residues. V dropped 2 bases and J dropped 2 bases, with 9 bases sitting between them.

This clone appeared once. This chain connects TRBV6-5 to TRBJ1-5; 7 positions match TRBD1. Germline trimming cut 0 bases from V and 7 bases from J; bases unmatched to any gene: 3. The CDR3 length is 14 residues. Looked up from germline, CDR1 is MNHEY and CDR2 is SVGAGI. CDR3 sequence reads: CASSYSQGDQPQHF. The CDR3 DNA sequence: TGTGCCAGCAGTTACTCCCAGGGGGACCAGCCCCAGCATTTT.

The gene calls are TRBV2 and TRBJ1-4; D not resolved. The germline V gene encodes CDR1 SNHLY and CDR2 FYNNEI. Trimming took off 3 bases at V and 8 bases at J, with 4 bases between the two ends. The CDR3 has 11 amino acids. DNA for the CDR3: TGTGCCAGCAGTGATGAGGAAAAACTGTTTTTT. It specifies CASSDEEKLFF.

The genes are TRBV5-5 and TRBJ2-7, with D possibly being TRBD1 (5 bases). Germline V gene lookup returns CDR1 SGHKS and CDR2 YYEKEE (reference sequence). The CDR3 is made up of 14 amino acids. Trimming took off 1 base at V and 4 bases at J, with 12 bases between the two ends. CDR3: CASSLKRGWYEQYF. For the CDR3, the DNA is TGTGCCAGCAGCTTGAAAAGGGGTTGGTACGAGCAGTACTTC.